This T cell receptor beta chain was recovered during a study of blood T cell repertoires in COVID-19. The CDR3 loop spans 16 amino acids. Germline CDR1 and CDR2: WNHNN and SYGVQD (reference sequence). V was clipped by 2 bases and J by 3 bases; unmatched bases: 6. Clones were sequenced by immunoSEQ multiplex PCR, and TCRdb holds only the in-frame ones, with some missing. This sample has more than 250,000 clones, with approximately 88% found just once. Participant-reported clinical history was the basis for cohort assignment. The source of this sequence is a middle-aged woman with acute COVID-19. The chain uses TRBV10-1 and TRBJ2-3, with 9 bases lining up with TRBD1. The sequencing sample was made of PBMCs or T cells enriched from blood (not recorded which). DNA of the CDR3: TGCGCCAGCAGTGAGACCGGGACAGGGATTACAGATACGCAGTATTTT. Protein: CASSETGTGITDTQYF.